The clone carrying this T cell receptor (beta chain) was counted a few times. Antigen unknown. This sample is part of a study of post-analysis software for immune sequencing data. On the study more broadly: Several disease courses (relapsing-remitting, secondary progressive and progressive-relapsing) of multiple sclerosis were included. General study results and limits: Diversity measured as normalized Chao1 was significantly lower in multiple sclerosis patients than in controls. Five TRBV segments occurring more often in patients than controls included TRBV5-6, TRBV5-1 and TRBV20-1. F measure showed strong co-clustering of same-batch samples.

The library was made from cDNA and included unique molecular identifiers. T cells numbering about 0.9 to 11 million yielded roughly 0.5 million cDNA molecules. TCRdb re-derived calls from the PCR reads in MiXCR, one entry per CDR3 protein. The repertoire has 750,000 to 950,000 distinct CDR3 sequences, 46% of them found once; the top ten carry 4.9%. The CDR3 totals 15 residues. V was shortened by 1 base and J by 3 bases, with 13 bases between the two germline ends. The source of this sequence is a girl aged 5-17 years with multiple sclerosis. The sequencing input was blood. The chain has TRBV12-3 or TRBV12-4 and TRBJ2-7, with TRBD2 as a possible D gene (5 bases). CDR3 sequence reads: CASSLGQTEGYEQYF. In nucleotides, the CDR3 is TGTGCCAGCAGTTTAGGACAAACCGAGGGCTACGAGCAGTACTTC.